The clone carrying this T cell receptor (beta chain) appeared once. A multiplex PCR was run with 60 Vbeta primers and 13 Jbeta primers. The method was immunoSEQ multiplex PCR; TCRdb's version includes in-frame clones alone and lacks a portion of them. The sample has around 82,000 clones, around 81% seen once. These data belong to a study of cytomegalovirus exposure and HLA in healthy donors. Trimming cost V 6 bases and J 4 bases, with 22 bases left between them. The CDR3 runs 15 residues. Germline assignment: CDR1 SQVTM and CDR2 ANQGSEA. This rearrangement joins TRBV29-1 to TRBJ2-7; possibly TRBD2 for D (6 bases). The sequence came from a male donor in good health and CMV-seropositive. What was sequenced was PBMCs. The CDR3 here is CSVSSTGGDVYEQYF. The CDR3 DNA reads TGCAGCGTCTCCTCAACCGGCGGGGACGTTTACGAGCAGTACTTC.